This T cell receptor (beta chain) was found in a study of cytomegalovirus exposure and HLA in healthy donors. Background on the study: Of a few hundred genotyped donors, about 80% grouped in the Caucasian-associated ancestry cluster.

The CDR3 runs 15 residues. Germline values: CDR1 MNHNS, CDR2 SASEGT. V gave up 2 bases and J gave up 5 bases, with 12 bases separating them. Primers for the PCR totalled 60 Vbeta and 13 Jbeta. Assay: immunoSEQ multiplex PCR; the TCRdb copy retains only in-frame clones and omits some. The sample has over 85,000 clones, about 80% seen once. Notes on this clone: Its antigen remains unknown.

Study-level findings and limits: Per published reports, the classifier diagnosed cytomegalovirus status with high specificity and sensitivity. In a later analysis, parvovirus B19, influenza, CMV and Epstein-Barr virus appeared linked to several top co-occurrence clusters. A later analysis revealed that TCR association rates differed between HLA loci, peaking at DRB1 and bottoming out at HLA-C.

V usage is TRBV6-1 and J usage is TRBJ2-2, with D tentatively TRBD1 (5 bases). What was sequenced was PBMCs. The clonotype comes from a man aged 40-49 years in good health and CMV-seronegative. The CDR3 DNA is TGTGCCAGCAGTGAACAAGGGGCTGGGACCGGGGAGCTGTTTTTT. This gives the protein CASSEQGAGTGELFF.